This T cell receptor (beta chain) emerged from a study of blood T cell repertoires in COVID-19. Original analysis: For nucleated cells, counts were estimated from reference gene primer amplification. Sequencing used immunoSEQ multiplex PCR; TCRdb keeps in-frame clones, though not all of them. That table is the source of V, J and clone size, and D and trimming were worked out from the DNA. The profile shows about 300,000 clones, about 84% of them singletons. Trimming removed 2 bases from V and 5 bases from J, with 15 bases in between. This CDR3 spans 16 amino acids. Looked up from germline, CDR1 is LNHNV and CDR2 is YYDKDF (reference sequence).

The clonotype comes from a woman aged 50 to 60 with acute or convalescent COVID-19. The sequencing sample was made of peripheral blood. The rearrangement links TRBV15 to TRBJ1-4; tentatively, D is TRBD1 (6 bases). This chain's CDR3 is CATSRYHRVGNEKLFF. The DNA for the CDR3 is TGTGCCACCAGCAGATATCACAGGGTTGGAAATGAAAAACTGTTTTTT.